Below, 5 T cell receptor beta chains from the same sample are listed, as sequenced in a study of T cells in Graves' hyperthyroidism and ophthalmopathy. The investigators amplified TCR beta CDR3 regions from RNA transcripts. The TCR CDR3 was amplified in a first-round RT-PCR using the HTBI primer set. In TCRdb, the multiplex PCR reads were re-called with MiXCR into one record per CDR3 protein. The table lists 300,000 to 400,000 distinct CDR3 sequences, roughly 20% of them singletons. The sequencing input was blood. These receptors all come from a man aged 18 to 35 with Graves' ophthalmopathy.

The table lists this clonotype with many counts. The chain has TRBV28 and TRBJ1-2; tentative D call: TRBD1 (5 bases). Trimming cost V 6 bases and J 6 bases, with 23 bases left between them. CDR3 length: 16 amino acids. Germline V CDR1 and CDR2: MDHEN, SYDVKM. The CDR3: CASSSWDGQGGNGYTF. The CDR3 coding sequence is TGTGCCAGCAGCTCGTGGGACGGCCAAGGAGGGAATGGCTACACCTTC.

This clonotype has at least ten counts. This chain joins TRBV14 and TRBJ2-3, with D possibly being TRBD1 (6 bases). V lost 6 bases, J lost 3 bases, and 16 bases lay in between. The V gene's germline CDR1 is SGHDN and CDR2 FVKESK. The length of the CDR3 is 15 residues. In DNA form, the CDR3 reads TGTGCCAGCAGTCACCCAGATACAGGGACAGATACGCAGTATTTT. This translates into CASSHPDTGTDTQYF.

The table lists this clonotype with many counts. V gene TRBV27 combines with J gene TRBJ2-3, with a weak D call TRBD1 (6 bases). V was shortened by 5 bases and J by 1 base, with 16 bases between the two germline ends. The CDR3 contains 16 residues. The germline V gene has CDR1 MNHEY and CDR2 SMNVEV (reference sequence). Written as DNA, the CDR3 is TGTGCCAGCAGTACAAACAGGGTAATCGGCACAGATACGCAGTATTTT. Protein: CASSTNRVIGTDTQYF.

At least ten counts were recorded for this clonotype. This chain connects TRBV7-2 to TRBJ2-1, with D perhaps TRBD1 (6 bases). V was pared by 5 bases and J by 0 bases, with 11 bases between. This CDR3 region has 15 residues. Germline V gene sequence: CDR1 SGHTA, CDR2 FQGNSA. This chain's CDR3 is CASSTQGRSYNEQFF. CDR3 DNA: TGTGCCAGCAGCACCCAGGGGCGCTCCTACAATGAGCAGTTCTTC. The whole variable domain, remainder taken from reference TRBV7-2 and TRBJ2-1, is GAGVSQSPSNKVTEKGKDVELRCDPISGHTALYWYRQSLGQGLEFLIYFQGNSAPDKSGLPSDRFSAERTGGSVSTLTIQRTQQEDSAVYLCASSTQGRSYNEQFFGPGTRLTVL.

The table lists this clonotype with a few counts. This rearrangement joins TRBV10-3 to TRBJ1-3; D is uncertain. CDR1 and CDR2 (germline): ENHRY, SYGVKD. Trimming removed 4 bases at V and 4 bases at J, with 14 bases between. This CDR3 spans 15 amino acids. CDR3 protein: CAISGGPPGGNTIYF. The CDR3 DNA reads TGTGCCATCAGTGGGGGTCCCCCGGGAGGAAACACCATATATTTT.